The next 5 T cell receptor beta chains were all read from a single sample in a study of blood T cell repertoires in COVID-19. Measured with immunoSEQ multiplex PCR; TCRdb has only the in-frame clones, and not every one. The sample yields just under 40,000 clones, 65% to 90% seen once. Sequenced sample: peripheral blood. All receptors come from a human donor in a cohort sampled during active COVID-19.

This clone has more than one count but fewer than ten. The chain carries TRBV5-1 and TRBJ2-3; TRBD2 matches at 9 bases. V trimming: 1 base; J trimming: 5 bases; junction bases outside the gene matches: 2. CDR1 SGHRS and CDR2 YFSETQ come from the germline V gene. The CDR3 runs 14 residues. The CDR3 here is CASSLPSGIDTQYF. The CDR3 coding sequence is TGCGCCAGCAGCTTGCCTAGCGGGATAGATACGCAGTATTTT.

This clone was detected a few times. The CDR3 DNA reads as TGTGCCAGCAGTGATCTGGACAGCTCCTATAATTCACCCCTCCACTTT. It translates to CASSDLDSSYNSPLHF. V is TRBV25-1 and J is TRBJ1-6; a possible D gene is TRBD1 (6 bases). The CDR3 sequence is 16 residues long. V was shortened by 3 bases and J by 0 bases, with 9 bases between the two germline ends. Germline V gene data show CDR1 as MGHDK and CDR2 as SYGVNS.

This chain links TRBV5-1 with TRBJ2-3; 14 bases are a match to TRBD2. CDR3 length equals 14 residues. Germline loops: CDR1 SGHRS, CDR2 YFSETQ. Unmatched junction bases numbered 5, after V lost 5 bases and J lost 9 bases. The CDR3: CASRTSGRARTQYF. The CDR3 nucleotides read TGCGCCAGCAGGACTAGCGGGAGGGCCCGGACGCAGTATTTT.

V usage is TRBV4-3 and J usage is TRBJ1-6; the match to TRBD1 covers 12 bases. The CDR3 is 15 amino acids. The germline CDR1 and CDR2 sequences are LGHNA and YSLEER. V was pared by 4 bases and J by 10 bases, with 5 bases of the junction left unmatched. This chain's CDR3 is CASSLGQGAGSPLHF. The CDR3 coding sequence is TGCGCCAGCAGCCTGGGACAGGGGGCAGGGTCACCCCTCCACTTT.

The rearrangement uses TRBV18 and TRBJ1-1, with 7 bases aligning to TRBD1. CDR3 size: 16 residues. Losses at the gene ends were 2 bases for V and 5 bases for J; bases not matched to a gene: 11. The germline CDR1 and CDR2 sequences are KGHSH and LQKENI. CDR3 coding DNA: TGTGCCAGCTCACCAACGGTGGGGGGCAGGGGGACTGAAGCTTTCTTT. Translating it yields CASSPTVGGRGTEAFF.